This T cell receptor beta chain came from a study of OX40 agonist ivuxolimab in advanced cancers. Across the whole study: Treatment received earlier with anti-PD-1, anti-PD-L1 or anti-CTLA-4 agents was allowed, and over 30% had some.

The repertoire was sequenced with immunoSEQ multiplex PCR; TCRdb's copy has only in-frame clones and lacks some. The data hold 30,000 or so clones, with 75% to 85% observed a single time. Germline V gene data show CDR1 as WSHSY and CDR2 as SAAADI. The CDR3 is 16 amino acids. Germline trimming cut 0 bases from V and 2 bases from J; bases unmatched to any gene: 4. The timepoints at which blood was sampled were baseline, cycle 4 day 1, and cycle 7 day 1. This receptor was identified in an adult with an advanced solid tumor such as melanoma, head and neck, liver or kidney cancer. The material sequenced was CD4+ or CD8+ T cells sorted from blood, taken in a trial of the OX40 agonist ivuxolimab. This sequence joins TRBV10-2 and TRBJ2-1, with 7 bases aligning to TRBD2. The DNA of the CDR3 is TGCGCCAGCAGTGAGTCGCGGCTAGCGGCCTACAATGAGCAGTTCTTC. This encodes CASSESRLAAYNEQFF.